This T cell receptor beta chain derives from a study of OX40 agonist ivuxolimab in advanced cancers. In the study overall: Of the participants, 35% to 50% had some prior anti-PD-1, anti-PD-L1 or anti-CTLA-4 therapy, which was allowed.

The germline V gene encodes CDR1 MGHRA and CDR2 YSYEKL. V gave up 2 bases and J gave up 5 bases, with 15 bases separating them. The CDR3 consists of 15 residues. TCRdb keeps only in-frame clones here, not all; method: immunoSEQ multiplex PCR. The data contain more than 35,000 clones, about 88% of them seen just once; the ten biggest clones take up about an eighth. This clone is medium-sized. The chain carries TRBV4-1 and TRBJ2-5; perhaps TRBD2 as D (5 bases). The sequences come from CD4+ or CD8+ T cells sorted from blood, collected in a trial of the OX40 agonist ivuxolimab. The TCR originated in an adult with an advanced solid tumor such as melanoma, head and neck, liver or kidney cancer. The CDR3 is CASSQLGLGVETQYF. Here the CDR3 DNA reads TGCGCCAGCAGCCAACTTGGTCTCGGGGTGGAGACCCAGTACTTC.